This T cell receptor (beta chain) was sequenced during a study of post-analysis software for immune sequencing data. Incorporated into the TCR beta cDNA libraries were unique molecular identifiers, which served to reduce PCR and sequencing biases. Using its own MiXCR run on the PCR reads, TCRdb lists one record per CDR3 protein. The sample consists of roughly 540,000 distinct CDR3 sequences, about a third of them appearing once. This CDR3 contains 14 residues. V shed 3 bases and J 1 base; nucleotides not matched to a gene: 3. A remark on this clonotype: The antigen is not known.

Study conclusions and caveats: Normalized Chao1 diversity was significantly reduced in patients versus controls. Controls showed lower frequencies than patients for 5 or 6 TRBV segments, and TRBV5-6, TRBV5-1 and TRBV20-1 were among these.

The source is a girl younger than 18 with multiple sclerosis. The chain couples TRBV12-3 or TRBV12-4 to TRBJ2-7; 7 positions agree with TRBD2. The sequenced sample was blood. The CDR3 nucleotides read TGTGCCAGCAGTTTGACTAGCAGGTCCTACGAGCAGTACTTC. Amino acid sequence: CASSLTSRSYEQYF.